Listed here are 2 T cell receptor beta chains from one sample, sequenced in a study of OX40 agonist ivuxolimab in advanced cancers. TCRdb keeps only in-frame clones here, not all; method: immunoSEQ multiplex PCR. Among roughly 29,000 clones listed, 90% were seen once. The sample here was CD4+ or CD8+ T cells sorted from blood, taken in a trial of the OX40 agonist ivuxolimab. The source is an adult with an advanced solid tumor such as melanoma, head and neck, liver or kidney cancer.

The gene calls are TRBV30 and TRBJ2-1; TRBD1 is a possible D gene (6 bases). CDR3 length equals 14 residues. Germline assignment: CDR1 GTSNPN and CDR2 SVGIG (reference sequence). The ends were cut back, 2 bases at V and 4 bases at J, with 12 bases in the middle. CDR3: CAWSPGTFYNEQFF. The CDR3 DNA follows: TGTGCCTGGAGTCCCGGGACATTTTACAATGAGCAGTTCTTC.

This clone qualifies as medium-sized (0.01 to 0.1%). At the DNA level, this CDR3 is encoded by other sequences in the same sample as well. V and J are TRBV4-1 and TRBJ2-1; D uncertain. V lost 0 bases and J lost 7, with 7 bases in between. Germline-derived CDR1 and CDR2 are MGHRA and YSYEKL. This CDR3 region has 13 residues. The chain's CDR3 is CASSQDYLNEQFF. CDR3 bases: TGCGCCAGCAGCCAAGACTATCTAAATGAGCAGTTCTTC.